Given below is one TCR beta chain in context. Sequenced by immunoSEQ multiplex PCR; TCRdb stores in-frame clones only, minus some. The data hold some 360,000 clones, with around nine tenths observed a single time. Allocation to cohorts depended on clinical history reported by the participants. Exposed participants came across a COVID-19 case within 2 weeks before study entry. The CDR3 is 15 residues long. The germline V gene encodes CDR1 MNHEY and CDR2 SMNVEV (reference sequence). V shed 5 bases and J shed 0 bases, with 14 bases lying between them. This sample stems from a study of blood T cell repertoires in COVID-19. Background on the study: Specimens from acute and convalescent COVID-19 originated in the United States, Italy and Spain. In each case, the material was cDNA or gDNA derived from T cells, B-cell-depleted T cells, or PBMCs.

The TCR sequence derives from a woman aged 25 to 39 who had been exposed to COVID-19. Sequenced sample: PBMCs or T cells enriched from blood (not recorded which). This chain links TRBV27 with TRBJ2-7, with D maybe TRBD1 (5 bases). The CDR3 is CASSTDQGSSYEQYF. CDR3 sequence (DNA): TGTGCCAGCAGTACCGATCAGGGATCCTCCTACGAGCAGTACTTC.